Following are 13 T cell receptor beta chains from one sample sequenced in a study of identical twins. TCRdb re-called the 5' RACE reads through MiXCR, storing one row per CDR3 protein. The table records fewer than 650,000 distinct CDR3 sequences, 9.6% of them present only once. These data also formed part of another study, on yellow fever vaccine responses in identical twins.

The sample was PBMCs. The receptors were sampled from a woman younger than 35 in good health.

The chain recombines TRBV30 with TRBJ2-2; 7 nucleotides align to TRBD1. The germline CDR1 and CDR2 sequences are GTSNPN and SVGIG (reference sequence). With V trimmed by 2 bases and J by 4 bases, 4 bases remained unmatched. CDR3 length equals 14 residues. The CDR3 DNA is TGTGCCTGGAGTAGGGGGCGCGGCACCGGGGAGCTGTTTTTT. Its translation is CAWSRGRGTGELFF.

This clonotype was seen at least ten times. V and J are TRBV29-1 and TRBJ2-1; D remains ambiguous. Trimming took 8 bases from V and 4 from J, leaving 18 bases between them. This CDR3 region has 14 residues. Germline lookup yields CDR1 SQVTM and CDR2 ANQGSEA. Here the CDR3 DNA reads TGCAGCTCGTCCGAGACTCGCACTTACAATGAGCAGTTCTTC. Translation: CSSSETRTYNEQFF.

The chain's CDR3 is CSARDRFPYEQYF. The CDR3 coding sequence is TGCAGTGCCCGGGACAGGTTCCCCTACGAGCAGTACTTC. This chain uses TRBV20-1 with TRBJ2-7; 8 positions match TRBD1. From germline, CDR1 is DFQATT and CDR2 SNEGSKA (reference sequence). Trimming at V came to 6 bases and at J to 2 bases, leaving 6 bases not matched to a gene. There are 13 residues in the CDR3.

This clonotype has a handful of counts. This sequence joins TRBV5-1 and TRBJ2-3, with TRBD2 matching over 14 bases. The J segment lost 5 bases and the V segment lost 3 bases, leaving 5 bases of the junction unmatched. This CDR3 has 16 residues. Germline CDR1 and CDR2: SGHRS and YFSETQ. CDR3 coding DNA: TGCGCCAGCAGCTCCTCCGGGACTAGCGGGAGAGATACGCAGTATTTT. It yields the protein CASSSSGTSGRDTQYF.

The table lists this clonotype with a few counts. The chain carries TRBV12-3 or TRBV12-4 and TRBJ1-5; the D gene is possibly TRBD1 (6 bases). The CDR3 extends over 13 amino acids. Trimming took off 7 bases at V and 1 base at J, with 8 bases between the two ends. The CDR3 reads CASNTGSNQPQHF. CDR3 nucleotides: TGTGCCAGCAACACAGGGAGCAATCAGCCCCAGCATTTT.

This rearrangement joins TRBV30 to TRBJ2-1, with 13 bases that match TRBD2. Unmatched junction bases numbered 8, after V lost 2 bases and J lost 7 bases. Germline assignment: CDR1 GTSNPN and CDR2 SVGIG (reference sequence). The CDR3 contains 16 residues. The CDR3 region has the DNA TGTGCCTGGAGTCTGCAGACTAGCGGGAGGCCGAATGAGCAGTTCTTC. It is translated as CAWSLQTSGRPNEQFF.

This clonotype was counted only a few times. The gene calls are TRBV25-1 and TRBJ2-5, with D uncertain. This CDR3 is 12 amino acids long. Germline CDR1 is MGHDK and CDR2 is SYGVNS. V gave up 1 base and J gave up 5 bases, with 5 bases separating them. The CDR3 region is CASSEWFETQYF. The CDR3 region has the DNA TGTGCCAGCAGTGAATGGTTCGAGACCCAGTACTTC.

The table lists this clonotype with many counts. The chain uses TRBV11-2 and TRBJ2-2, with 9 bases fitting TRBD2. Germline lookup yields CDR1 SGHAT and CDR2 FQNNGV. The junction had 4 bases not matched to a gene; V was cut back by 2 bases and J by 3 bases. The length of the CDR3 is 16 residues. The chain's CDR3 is CASSLIAGVDTGELFF. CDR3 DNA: TGTGCCAGCAGCTTAATAGCGGGAGTAGACACCGGGGAGCTGTTTTTT.

CDR3 amino acids: CASSLPAGSSYEQYF. The CDR3 DNA is TGTGCCAGCAGCCTCCCGGCGGGGAGCTCCTACGAGCAGTACTTC. The gene calls are TRBV28 and TRBJ2-7; the D gene is possibly TRBD2 (6 bases). The CDR3 covers 15 residues. From germline, CDR1 is MDHEN and CDR2 SYDVKM. Between the trimmed V and J ends, which lost 6 bases and 0 bases, there was a span of 15 bases.

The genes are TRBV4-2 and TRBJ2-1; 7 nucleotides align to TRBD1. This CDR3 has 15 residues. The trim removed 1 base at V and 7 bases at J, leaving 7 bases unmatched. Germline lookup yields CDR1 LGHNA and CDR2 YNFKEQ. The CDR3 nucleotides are TGTGCCAGCAGCCAAGGAGACAGGGCCATTAATGAGCAGTTCTTC. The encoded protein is CASSQGDRAINEQFF.

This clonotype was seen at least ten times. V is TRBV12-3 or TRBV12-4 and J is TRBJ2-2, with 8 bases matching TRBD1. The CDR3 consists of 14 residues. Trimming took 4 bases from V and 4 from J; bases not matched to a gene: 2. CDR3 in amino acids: CASSSGGSTGELFF. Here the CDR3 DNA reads TGTGCCAGCAGTTCAGGGGGCTCCACCGGGGAGCTGTTTTTT.

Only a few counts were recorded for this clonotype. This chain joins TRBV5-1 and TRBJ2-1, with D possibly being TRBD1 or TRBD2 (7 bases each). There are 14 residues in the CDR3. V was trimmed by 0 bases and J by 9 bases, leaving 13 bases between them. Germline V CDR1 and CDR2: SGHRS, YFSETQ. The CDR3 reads CASSLESGGGEQFF. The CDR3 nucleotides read TGCGCCAGCAGCTTGGAATCAGGGGGGGGTGAGCAGTTCTTC.

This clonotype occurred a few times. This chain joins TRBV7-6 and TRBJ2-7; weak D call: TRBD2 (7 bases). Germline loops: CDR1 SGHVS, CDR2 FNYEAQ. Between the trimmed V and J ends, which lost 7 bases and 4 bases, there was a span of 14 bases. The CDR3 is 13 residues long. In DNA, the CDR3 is TGTGCCAGCACCCTAGGGGGGGGTTACGAGCAGTACTTC. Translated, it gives CASTLGGGYEQYF.